These 22 T cell receptor beta chains share one sample of origin, sequenced in a study of T cell responses to AZD1222 COVID-19 vaccine. Produced via immunoSEQ multiplex PCR; TCRdb's table is partial and in-frame only. This table holds 130,000 or so clones, more than 85% found once. The sequencing here drew on peripheral blood, taken 28 days after the second AZD1222 dose. The receptors derive from an adult who received the AZD1222 COVID-19 vaccine.

This clone was seen once. V gene TRBV5-4 combines with J gene TRBJ1-2; D is unclear. The CDR3 sequence is 15 residues long. Germline CDR1 is SGHNT and CDR2 is YYREEE (reference sequence). Deletions cut 4 bases from V and 7 bases from J, with 20 bases between. CDR3 amino acids: CASSPTYLTMSGYTF. The DNA of the CDR3 is TGTGCCAGCAGCCCCACATATCTGACTATGAGTGGCTACACCTTC.

The rearrangement joins TRBV3-1 (or the pseudogene TRBV3-2) to TRBJ2-5; 10 nucleotides line up with TRBD2. This CDR3 contains 16 residues. Germline loops: CDR1 LGHDT, CDR2 YNNKEL (reference sequence). V shed 5 bases and J 1 base; nucleotides not matched to a gene: 7. In DNA form, the CDR3 reads TGTGCCAGCAGCGTACAAGCGGGGGGGTTCCAAGAGACCCAGTACTTC. It codes for CASSVQAGGFQETQYF.

The chain combines TRBV5-4 with TRBJ2-1; 8 nucleotides line up with TRBD2. Germline V lookup: CDR1 SGHNT, CDR2 YYREEE (reference sequence). There are 16 residues in the CDR3. Trimming cost V 1 base and J 7 bases; bases outside gene matches: 10. CDR3 in amino acids: CASSLTGTRSGNEQFF. CDR3 DNA sequence: TGTGCCAGCAGCTTGACCGGGACTAGGTCAGGGAATGAGCAGTTCTTC.

The chain recombines TRBV19 with TRBJ1-1, with no clear D. Germline CDR1 and CDR2: LNHDA and SQIVND (reference sequence). V gave up 6 bases and J gave up 1 base, with 21 bases separating them. This CDR3 has 17 residues. CDR3 DNA sequence: TGTGCCAGTAGAGAATATCCGACGGGAACTAAGAACACTGAAGCTTTCTTT. Its translation: CASREYPTGTKNTEAFF.

In this sample, this clone turned up once. The CDR3, as DNA: TGTGCCAGCACGCCTGACAGGGATCCCTACGAGCAGTACTTC. It specifies CASTPDRDPYEQYF. The chain links TRBV6-5 to TRBJ2-7; TRBD1 agrees at 7 bases. Trimming took 7 bases from V and 2 from J; bases not matched to a gene: 8. Per the germline V gene, CDR1 is MNHEY and CDR2 is SVGAGI. The CDR3 totals 14 residues.

The V gene is TRBV2, the J gene TRBJ2-3; the match to TRBD2 covers 8 bases. CDR3 length: 14 amino acids. The V and J ends lost 7 bases and 4 bases, in that order; junction bases with no gene match: 7. Germline V CDR1 and CDR2: SNHLY, FYNNEI. CDR3 residues: CASTPAGVADTQYF. The CDR3 DNA reads as TGTGCCAGCACTCCAGCGGGAGTGGCAGATACGCAGTATTTT.

The CDR3 region is CASSRDSHQPQHF. In DNA, the CDR3 is TGTGCCAGCAGCCGGGACAGTCATCAGCCCCAGCATTTT. The chain employs TRBV7-9 and TRBJ1-5; 7 bases align to TRBD1. The junction had 3 bases not matched to a gene; V was cut back by 5 bases and J by 5 bases. Germline lookup yields CDR1 SEHNR and CDR2 FQNEAQ (reference sequence). The CDR3 loop spans 13 amino acids.

The chain joins TRBV28 to TRBJ1-5; tentatively, D is TRBD1 (6 bases). There are 19 residues in the CDR3. V shed 3 bases and J shed 2 bases, with 23 bases lying between them. Germline CDR1 is MDHEN and CDR2 is SYDVKM. CDR3 sequence: CASSLDGQSGGGGNQPQHF. The DNA for the CDR3 is TGTGCCAGCAGTTTGGACGGACAGTCCGGGGGAGGTGGCAATCAGCCCCAGCATTTT.

The chain recombines TRBV14 with TRBJ1-2, with D perhaps matching TRBD1 (6 bases). Per germline, CDR1 SGHDN and CDR2 FVKESK. Trimming pared 5 bases from V and 5 bases from J, leaving 9 bases between. CDR3 length: 12 residues. The CDR3 reads CASSAGVYGYTF. CDR3 in DNA: TGTGCCAGCAGCGCAGGGGTGTATGGCTACACCTTC. The variable domain in full, with the rest retrieved from reference TRBV14 and TRBJ1-2, is EAGVTQFPSHSVIEKGQTVTLRCDPISGHDNLYWYRRVMGKEIKFLLHFVKESKQDESGMPNNRFLAERTGGTYSTLKVQPAELEDSGVYFCASSAGVYGYTFGSGTRLTVV.

The chain has TRBV2 and TRBJ1-1; D call uncertain. The V end lost 5 bases, the J end lost 1 base, and 11 bases lay between the germline ends. CDR3 length equals 14 residues. The germline CDR1 and CDR2 sequences are SNHLY and FYNNEI. The DNA of the CDR3 is TGTGCCAGCAGTAAGGACGGCTCGAACACTGAAGCTTTCTTT. It specifies CASSKDGSNTEAFF.

The rearrangement links TRBV7-2 to TRBJ1-4; D uncertain. Germline V gives CDR1 SGHTA, CDR2 FQGNSA. This CDR3 comprises 16 residues. Trimming took 1 base from V and 4 from J, leaving 13 bases between them. For the CDR3, the DNA is TGTGCCAGCAGCTTAGGGACCCTGTGGGATAATGAAAAACTGTTTTTT. Translation: CASSLGTLWDNEKLFF.

The chain employs TRBV27 and TRBJ1-4, with D uncertain. Germline CDR1 reads MNHEY; CDR2 reads SMNVEV (reference sequence). V lost 4 bases, J lost 0 bases, and 12 bases lay in between. The CDR3 covers 16 residues. The CDR3 loop is CASSSLRIATNEKLFF. DNA of the CDR3: TGTGCCAGCAGTTCCCTCCGGATAGCAACTAATGAAAAACTGTTTTTT. The variable domain in full, with the rest retrieved from reference TRBV27 and TRBJ1-4, is EAQVTQNPRYLITVTGKKLTVTCSQNMNHEYMSWYRQDPGLGLRQIYYSMNVEVTDKGDVPEGYKVSRKEKRNFPLILESPSPNQTSLYFCASSSLRIATNEKLFFGSGTQLSVL.

V usage is TRBV5-1 and J usage is TRBJ2-1; 10 bases are a match to TRBD2. The V and J ends lost 2 bases and 5 bases, in that order; junction bases with no gene match: 10. The CDR3 has 17 amino acids. CDR1 is SGHRS, CDR2 YFSETQ, per germline. CDR3: CASSLRAGGLEHNEQFF. In DNA form, the CDR3 reads TGCGCCAGCAGCTTAAGAGCGGGGGGGCTTGAACACAATGAGCAGTTCTTC.

V usage is TRBV7-2 and J usage is TRBJ2-3; weak D call: TRBD2 (7 bases). Germline V gene lookup returns CDR1 SGHTA and CDR2 FQGNSA. V lost 5 bases and J lost 4, with 16 bases in between. The CDR3 is 15 amino acids. CDR3 loop: CASSNKGGGADTQYF. CDR3 sequence (DNA): TGTGCCAGCAGCAACAAGGGGGGGGGCGCAGATACGCAGTATTTT.

The rearrangement uses TRBV6-2 or TRBV6-3 and TRBJ2-2, with D uncertain. CDR3 length: 14 amino acids. V dropped 0 bases and J dropped 5 bases, with 7 bases sitting between them. Germline V gene sequence: CDR1 MNHEY, CDR2 SVGEGT. In DNA, the CDR3 is TGTGCCAGCAGTTACTCAGGGTGGACCGGGGAGCTGTTTTTT. This codes for CASSYSGWTGELFF.

This rearrangement joins TRBV7-8 to TRBJ1-5; no reliable D call. Trimming removed 3 bases at V and 3 bases at J, with 6 bases between. Germline V lookup: CDR1 SGHVS, CDR2 FQNEAQ. This CDR3 has 13 amino acids. CDR3 region: CASSFVNNQPQHF. The CDR3 DNA reads as TGTGCCAGCAGCTTCGTGAACAATCAGCCCCAGCATTTT.

The CDR3 is CASRKTGGAGSNGYTF. CDR3 sequence (DNA): TGTGCCAGTAGGAAAACAGGGGGCGCAGGATCAAATGGCTACACCTTC. This sequence joins TRBV19 and TRBJ1-2, with 9 bases fitting TRBD1. J gave up 6 bases and V 6 bases, and 14 bases lay outside the gene matches. The germline gives CDR1 LNHDA, CDR2 SQIVND (reference sequence). This CDR3 contains 16 residues. The full variable domain, with the rest looked up from reference TRBV19 and TRBJ1-2, is DGGITQSPKYLFRKEGQNVTLSCEQNLNHDAMYWYRQDPGQGLRLIYYSQIVNDFQKGDIAEGYSVSREKKESFPLTVTSAQKNPTAFYLCASRKTGGAGSNGYTFGSGTRLTVV.

The chain employs TRBV9 and TRBJ2-1, with D tentatively TRBD1 or TRBD2 (5 bases each). The CDR3 covers 12 residues. V was clipped by 0 bases and J by 8 bases, with 6 bases between them. CDR1 and CDR2 from the germline V gene are SGDLS and YYNGEE. The CDR3 DNA is TGTGCCAGCAGCGTAGGAGGGGATGAGCAGTTCTTC. The encoded protein is CASSVGGDEQFF.

This clone has just one count. This chain uses TRBV11-3 with TRBJ1-1, with 8 bases matching TRBD1. Germline V gene sequence: CDR1 SGHNT, CDR2 YENEEA. This CDR3 has 13 residues. V gave up 5 bases and J gave up 3 bases; unmatched junction bases: 2. CDR3 in amino acids: CASSPRGHTEAFF. In nucleotides, the CDR3 is TGTGCCAGCAGCCCCAGGGGGCACACTGAAGCTTTCTTT.

The gene calls are TRBV18 and TRBJ2-5, with 13 bases that match TRBD2. Per the germline V gene, CDR1 is KGHSH and CDR2 is LQKENI. The CDR3 length is 17 residues. V lost 0 bases and J lost 5; bases outside the gene matches: 6. The CDR3 sequence: CASSPPGLAGRRETQYF. For the CDR3, the DNA is TGTGCCAGCTCACCACCGGGACTAGCGGGAAGAAGGGAGACCCAGTACTTC.

The chain links TRBV9 to TRBJ1-3; D perhaps matches TRBD1 (6 bases). Germline V gene data show CDR1 as SGDLS and CDR2 as YYNGEE. V lost 4 bases and J lost 4, with 9 bases in between. CDR3 length: 13 residues. DNA for the CDR3: TGTGCCAGCAGCAATCAGGGGGGAAACACCATATATTTT. This encodes CASSNQGGNTIYF. Looking up the rest from reference TRBV9 and TRBJ1-3 gives the full variable domain: DSGVTQTPKHLITATGQRVTLRCSPRSGDLSVYWYQQSLDQGLQFLIQYYNGEERAKGNILERFSAQQFPDLHSELNLSSLELGDSALYFCASSNQGGNTIYFGEGSWLTVV.

This chain joins TRBV3-1 (or the pseudogene TRBV3-2) and TRBJ1-2, with D uncertain. Trimming took off 5 bases at V and 7 bases at J, with 11 bases between the two ends. The germline V gene encodes CDR1 LGHDT and CDR2 YNNKEL (reference sequence). This CDR3 spans 12 amino acids. The CDR3 loop reads CASSFRESGYTF. The CDR3, as DNA: TGTGCCAGCAGCTTTCGGGAAAGTGGCTACACCTTC.